This T cell receptor beta chain originates from a study of T cell repertoires in cytomegalovirus infection. Turning to the study itself: In public TCR beta signatures, there were indications of both CMV infection and matching HLA type.

In TCRdb, the reads were re-called with MiXCR into one record per CDR3 protein. The sample yields about 360,000 distinct CDR3 sequences, 15% to 20% seen once. This clonotype was detected only a few times. Its antigen is still unknown. CDR1 is MNHNS, CDR2 SASEGT, per germline. The CDR3 is made up of 15 amino acids. Between the trimmed V and J ends, which lost 7 bases and 7 bases, there was a span of 20 bases. Points from the study as a whole: The ex vivo response was dominated by HLA-C-restricted CMV-specific TCR beta clonotypes. The cumulative frequency of public TCR beta families distinguished individuals who carried CMV together with the relevant HLA.

Material: PBMCs. V and J are TRBV6-1 and TRBJ2-1, with a possible D match to TRBD2 (6 bases). The sequence derives from a human donor in good health (CMV status not recorded). Some clones in this sample may be carry-over from other donors' samples. The CDR3 protein is CASNPRDLGRNEQFF. The CDR3 nucleotides read TGTGCCAGCAACCCCAGGGACTTAGGGAGGAATGAGCAGTTCTTC.